This entry lists 4 T cell receptor beta chains sequenced from one sample in a study of blood T cell repertoires in COVID-19 (TCRdb year 2020). The library was produced with the immunoSEQ multiplex PCR assay. TCRdb retrieved this table from immuneACCESS and kept in-frame rearrangements only. Not all clones are present; in checked studies, unresolved V genes account for under half, and no reason is known for the remainder. The sample records over 200,000 clones, approximately 88% of which are singletons. The biggest ten clones account for more than 25% of the sample. Specimen: peripheral blood. These TCRs come from a man aged 35-49 years with acute or convalescent COVID-19.

V usage is TRBV6-5 and J usage is TRBJ2-1; D gene unclear. The germline gives CDR1 MNHEY, CDR2 SVGAGI. Between the trimmed V and J ends, which lost 6 bases and 8 bases, there was a span of 14 bases. This CDR3 is built from 13 residues. This chain's CDR3 is CASSLLASYEQFF. The DNA for the CDR3 is TGTGCCAGCAGCCTTCTGGCTAGTTATGAGCAGTTCTTC.

V usage is TRBV23-1 and J usage is TRBJ2-1, with 8 bases that match TRBD2. TRBV23-1 is an ORF; its function is uncertain. With V trimmed by 0 bases and J by 4 bases, 11 bases remained unmatched. This CDR3 comprises 18 residues. The CDR3 reads CASSQSGRELADYNEQFF. The CDR3, as DNA: TGCGCCAGCAGTCAATCTGGCAGAGAACTAGCGGATTACAATGAGCAGTTCTTC.

The V gene is TRBV7-9, the J gene TRBJ1-4; maybe TRBD1 (6 bases). CDR1 and CDR2 (germline): SEHNR, FQNEAQ (reference sequence). The CDR3 contains 14 residues. Trimming pared 6 bases from V and 2 bases from J, leaving 10 bases between. As DNA, the CDR3 is TGTGCCAGCAGATCAACAGGGACTAATGAAAAACTGTTTTTT. This gives the protein CASRSTGTNEKLFF.

This chain joins TRBV4-2 and TRBJ1-1, with D possibly TRBD1 on 5 matching bases. Germline assignment: CDR1 LGHNA and CDR2 YNFKEQ. Trimming removed 1 base from V and 6 bases from J, with 18 bases in between. The CDR3 consists of 16 residues. As DNA, the CDR3 is TGTGCCAGCAGCCAAGTCCGGGCGGGGGGTTACTCTGAAGCTTTCTTT. As protein: CASSQVRAGGYSEAFF.